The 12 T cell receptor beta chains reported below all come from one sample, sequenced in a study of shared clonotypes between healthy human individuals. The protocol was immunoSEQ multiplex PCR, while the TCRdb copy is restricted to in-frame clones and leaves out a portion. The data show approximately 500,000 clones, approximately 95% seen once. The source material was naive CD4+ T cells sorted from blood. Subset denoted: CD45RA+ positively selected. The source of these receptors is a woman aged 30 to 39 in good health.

The DNA of the CDR3 is TGCAGCGTGGGGGGGACTAGCGAGACACCCTACGAGCAGTACTTC. Translation gives CSVGGTSETPYEQYF. The rearrangement uses TRBV29-1 and TRBJ2-7, with 10 bases fitting TRBD2. Germline lookup yields CDR1 SQVTM and CDR2 ANQGSEA. V lost 6 bases and J lost 2; bases outside the gene matches: 10. The CDR3 has 15 amino acids.

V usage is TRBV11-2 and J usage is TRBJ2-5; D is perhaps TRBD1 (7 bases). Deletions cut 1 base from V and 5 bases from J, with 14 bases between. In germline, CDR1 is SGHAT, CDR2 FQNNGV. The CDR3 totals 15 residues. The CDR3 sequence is CASSLVVRGRETQYF. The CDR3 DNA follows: TGTGCCAGCAGCTTAGTCGTCAGGGGGAGGGAGACCCAGTACTTC.

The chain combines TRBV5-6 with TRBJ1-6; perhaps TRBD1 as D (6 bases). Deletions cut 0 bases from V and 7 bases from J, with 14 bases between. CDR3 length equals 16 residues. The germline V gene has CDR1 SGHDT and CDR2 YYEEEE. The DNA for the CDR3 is TGTGCCAGCAGCTTGGCCCGCAGGGGCCGAAATTCACCCCTCCACTTT. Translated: CASSLARRGRNSPLHF.

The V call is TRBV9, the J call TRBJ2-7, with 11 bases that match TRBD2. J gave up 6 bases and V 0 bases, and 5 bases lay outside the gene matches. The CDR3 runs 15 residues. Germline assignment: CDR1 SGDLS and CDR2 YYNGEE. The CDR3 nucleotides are TGTGCCAGCAGCGTAGGGCCTAGCGGGAGGAGCGAGCAGTACTTC. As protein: CASSVGPSGRSEQYF.

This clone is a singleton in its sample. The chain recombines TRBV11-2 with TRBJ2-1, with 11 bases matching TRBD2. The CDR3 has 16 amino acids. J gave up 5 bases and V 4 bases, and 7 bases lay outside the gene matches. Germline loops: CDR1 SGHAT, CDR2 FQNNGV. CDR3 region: CASSSSLAGGHNEQFF. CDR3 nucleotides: TGTGCCAGCAGCTCCAGTCTAGCGGGAGGACACAATGAGCAGTTCTTC.

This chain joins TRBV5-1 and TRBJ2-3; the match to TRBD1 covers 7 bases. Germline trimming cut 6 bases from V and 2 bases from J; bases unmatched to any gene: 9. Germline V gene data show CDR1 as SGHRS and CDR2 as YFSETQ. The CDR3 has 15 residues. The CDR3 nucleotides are TGCGCCAGCACCCGCCGGGACAGCACCACAGATACGCAGTATTTT. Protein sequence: CASTRRDSTTDTQYF. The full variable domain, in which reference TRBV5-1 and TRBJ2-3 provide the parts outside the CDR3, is KAGVTQTPRYLIKTRGQQVTLSCSPISGHRSVSWYQQTPGQGLQFLFEYFSETQRNKGNFPGRFSGRQFSNSRSEMNVSTLELGDSALYLCASTRRDSTTDTQYFGPGTRLTVL.

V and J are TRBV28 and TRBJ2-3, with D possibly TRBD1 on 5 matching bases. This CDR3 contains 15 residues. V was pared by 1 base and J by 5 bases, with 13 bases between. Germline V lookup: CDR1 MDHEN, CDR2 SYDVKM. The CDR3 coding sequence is TGTGCCAGCAGTTTATTGCAGGGTCAACAAGATACGCAGTATTTT. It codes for CASSLLQGQQDTQYF.

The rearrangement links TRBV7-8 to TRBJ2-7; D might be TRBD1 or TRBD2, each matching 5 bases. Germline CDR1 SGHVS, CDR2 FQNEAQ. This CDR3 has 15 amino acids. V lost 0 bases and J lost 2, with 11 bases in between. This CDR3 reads CASSLAGTVTYEQYF. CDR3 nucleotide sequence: TGTGCCAGCAGCTTAGCCGGGACGGTGACCTACGAGCAGTACTTC.

The CDR3 reads CASSFIEINSPLHF. For the CDR3, the DNA is TGTGCCAGCAGCTTCATTGAGATTAATTCACCCCTCCACTTT. The gene calls are TRBV11-2 and TRBJ1-6; no clear D gene. Per the germline V gene, CDR1 is SGHAT and CDR2 is FQNNGV. The CDR3 has 14 amino acids. Trimming took off 3 bases at V and 6 bases at J, with 9 bases between the two ends.

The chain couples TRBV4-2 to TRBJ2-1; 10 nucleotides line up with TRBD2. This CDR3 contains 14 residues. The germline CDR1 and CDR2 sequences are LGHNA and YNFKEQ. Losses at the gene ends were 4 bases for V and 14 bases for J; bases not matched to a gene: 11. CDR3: CASSPQASGSIEFF. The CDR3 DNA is TGTGCCAGCAGCCCTCAGGCTAGCGGGAGTATCGAGTTCTTC.

CDR3 region: CASSDGISVYEQYF. CDR3 DNA: TGTGCCAGCAGCGATGGGATCAGCGTCTACGAGCAGTACTTC. The chain couples TRBV9 to TRBJ2-7; D unclear. In germline, CDR1 is SGDLS, CDR2 YYNGEE. This CDR3 comprises 14 residues. Trimming stripped 3 bases from V and 3 bases from J, with 13 bases between.

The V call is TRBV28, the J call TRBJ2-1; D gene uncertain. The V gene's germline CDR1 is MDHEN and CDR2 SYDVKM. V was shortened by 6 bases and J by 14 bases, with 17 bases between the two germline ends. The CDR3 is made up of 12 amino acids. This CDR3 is CASRLRTGGEFF. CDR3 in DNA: TGTGCCAGCAGACTCAGAACCGGTGGGGAGTTCTTC.